This paragraph covers one TCR beta chain sequence. Its target is unknown. This CDR3 has 19 residues. After removal of 0 bases from V and 4 bases from J, the junction contained 15 bases not matched to a gene. Germline V gives CDR1 SEHNR, CDR2 FQNEAQ (reference sequence). This record belongs to a study of blood T cells in healthy people across ages. Overall study findings and caveats: Age showed a roughly linear inverse relationship with TCR beta diversity per million T cells.

With a J-beta primer mix and a sample-barcoded 5' primer, a second PCR ran 7 to 11 cycles. MiXCR, applied by TCRdb to the 5' RACE reads, yields one record per CDR3 protein. Of 2 million or so distinct CDR3 sequences listed, less than 50% are singletons. The source of this sequence is a woman aged 40 to 50 in good health. The V gene is TRBV7-9, the J gene TRBJ2-3, with TRBD1 matching over 8 bases. Sequencing was done on a sample of blood. The CDR3 DNA reads as TGTGCCAGCAGCTTAGCCCCCCTTTTTATGCAGGGGGCAGCAGATACGCAGTATTTT. It codes for CASSLAPLFMQGAADTQYF.